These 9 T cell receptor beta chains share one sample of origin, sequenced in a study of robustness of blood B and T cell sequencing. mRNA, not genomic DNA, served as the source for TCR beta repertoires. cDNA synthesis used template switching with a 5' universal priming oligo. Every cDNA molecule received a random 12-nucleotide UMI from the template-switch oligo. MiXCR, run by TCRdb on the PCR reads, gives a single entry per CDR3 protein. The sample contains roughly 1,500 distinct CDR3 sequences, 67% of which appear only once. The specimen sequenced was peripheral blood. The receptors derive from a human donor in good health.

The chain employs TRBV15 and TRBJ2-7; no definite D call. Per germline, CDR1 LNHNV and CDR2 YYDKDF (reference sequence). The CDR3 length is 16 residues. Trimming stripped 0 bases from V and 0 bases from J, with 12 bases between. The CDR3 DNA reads TGTGCCACCAGCAGAGATTCAGGTGCCAGCTCCTACGAGCAGTACTTC. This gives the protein CATSRDSGASSYEQYF.

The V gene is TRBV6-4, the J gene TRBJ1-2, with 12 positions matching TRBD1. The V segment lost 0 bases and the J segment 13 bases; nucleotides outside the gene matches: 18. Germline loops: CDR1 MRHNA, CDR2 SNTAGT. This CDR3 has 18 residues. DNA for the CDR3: TGTGCCAGCAGTGACTCGATCTCCAGTCACCGGGACAGGGGGCTTGTCACCTTC. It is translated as CASSDSISSHRDRGLVTF.

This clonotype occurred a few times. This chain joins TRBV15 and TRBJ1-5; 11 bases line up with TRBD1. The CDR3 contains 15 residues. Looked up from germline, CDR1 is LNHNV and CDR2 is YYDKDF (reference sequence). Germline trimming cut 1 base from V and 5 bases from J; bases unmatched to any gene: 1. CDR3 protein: CATSRGTGGDQPQHF. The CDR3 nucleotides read TGTGCCACCAGCAGAGGGACAGGGGGCGATCAGCCCCAGCATTTT. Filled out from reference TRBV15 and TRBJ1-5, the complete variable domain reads DAMVIQNPRYQVTQFGKPVTLSCSQTLNHNVMYWYQQKSSQAPKLLFHYYDKDFNNEADTPDNFQSRRPNTSFCFLDIRSPGLGDTAMYLCATSRGTGGDQPQHFGDGTRLSIL.

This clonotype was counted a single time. The CDR3 DNA is TGCAGTGCTACCGGAGGACAAACCTACGAGCAGTACTTC. Protein product: CSATGGQTYEQYF. This chain connects TRBV20-1 to TRBJ2-7, with D perhaps matching TRBD1 or TRBD2 (5 bases each). This CDR3 region has 13 residues. V lost 4 bases to trimming and J lost 2 bases, with 12 bases between them. The V gene's germline CDR1 is DFQATT and CDR2 SNEGSKA (reference sequence).

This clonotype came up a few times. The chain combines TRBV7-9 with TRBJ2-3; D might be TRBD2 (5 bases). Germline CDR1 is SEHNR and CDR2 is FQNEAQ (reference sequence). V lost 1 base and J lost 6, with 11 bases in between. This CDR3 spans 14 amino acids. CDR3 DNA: TGTGCCAGCAGCTTAGTGCTAGCTTTGGATACGCAGTATTTT. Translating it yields CASSLVLALDTQYF.

CDR3 sequence (DNA): TGTGCCAGCAGCTTCCGGCGGGGCGGGAACACCGGGGAGCTGTTTTTT. It yields the protein CASSFRRGGNTGELFF. J is TRBJ2-2 and V is TRBV11-3; D may be TRBD2 (6 bases). The CDR3 totals 16 residues. The V and J ends lost 3 bases and 1 base respectively, with 12 bases between them. Germline V gene sequence: CDR1 SGHNT, CDR2 YENEEA.

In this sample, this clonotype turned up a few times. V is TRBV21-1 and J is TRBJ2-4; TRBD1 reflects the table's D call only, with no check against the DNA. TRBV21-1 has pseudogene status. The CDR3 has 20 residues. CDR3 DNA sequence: TGTGCCAGCAGCAAAGCGCTCCCGCGACAGGGAATTTTTGTCAAAAACATTCAGTACTTC. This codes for CASSKALPRQGIFVKNIQYF.

The CDR3 DNA sequence: TGTGCCACCAGTGATGCATATGGCTACACCTTC. Protein: CATSDAYGYTF. The V call is TRBV24-1, the J call TRBJ1-2; no definite D call. Trimming cost V 3 bases and J 5 bases, with 3 bases left between them. Germline CDR1 is KGHDR and CDR2 is SFDVKD. This CDR3 spans 11 amino acids.

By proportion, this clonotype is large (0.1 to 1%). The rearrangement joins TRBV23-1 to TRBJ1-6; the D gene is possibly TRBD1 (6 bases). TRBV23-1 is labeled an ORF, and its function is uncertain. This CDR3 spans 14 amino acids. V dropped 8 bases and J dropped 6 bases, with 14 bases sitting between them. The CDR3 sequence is CASGPRDTNSPLHF. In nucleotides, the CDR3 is TGCGCCAGCGGACCGCGGGACACTAATTCACCCCTCCACTTT.